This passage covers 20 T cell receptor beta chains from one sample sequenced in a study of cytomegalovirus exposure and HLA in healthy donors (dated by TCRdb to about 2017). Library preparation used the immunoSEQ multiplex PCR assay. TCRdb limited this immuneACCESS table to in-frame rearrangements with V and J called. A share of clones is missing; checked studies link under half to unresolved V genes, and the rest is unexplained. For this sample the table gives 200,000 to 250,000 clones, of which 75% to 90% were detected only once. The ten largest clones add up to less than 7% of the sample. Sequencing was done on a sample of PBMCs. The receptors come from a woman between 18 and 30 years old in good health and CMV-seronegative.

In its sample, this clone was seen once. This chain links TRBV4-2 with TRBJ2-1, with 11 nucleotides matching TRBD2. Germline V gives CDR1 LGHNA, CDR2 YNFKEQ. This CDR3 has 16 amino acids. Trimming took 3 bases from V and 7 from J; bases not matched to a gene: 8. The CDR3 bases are TGTGCCAGCAGCCAGGGGCTAGCGGGAGGAAAGAATGAGCAGTTCTTC. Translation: CASSQGLAGGKNEQFF.

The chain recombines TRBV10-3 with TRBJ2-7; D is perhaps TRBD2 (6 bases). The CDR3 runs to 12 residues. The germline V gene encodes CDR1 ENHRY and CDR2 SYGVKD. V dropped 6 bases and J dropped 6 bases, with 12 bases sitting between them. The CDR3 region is CAIRPGTGEQYF. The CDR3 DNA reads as TGTGCCATCAGACCCGGGACTGGCGAGCAGTACTTC.

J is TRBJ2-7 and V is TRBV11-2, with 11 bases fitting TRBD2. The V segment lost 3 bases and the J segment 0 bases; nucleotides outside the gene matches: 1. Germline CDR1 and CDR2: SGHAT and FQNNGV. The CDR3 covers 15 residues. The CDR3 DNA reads TGTGCCAGCAGCTTCCTAGCGGGAGGCTCCTACGAGCAGTACTTC. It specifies CASSFLAGGSYEQYF. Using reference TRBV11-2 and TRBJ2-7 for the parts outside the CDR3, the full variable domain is EAGVAQSPRYKIIEKRQSVAFWCNPISGHATLYWYQQILGQGPKLLIQFQNNGVVDDSQLPKDRFSAERLKGVDSTLKIQPAKLEDSAVYLCASSFLAGGSYEQYFGPGTRLTVT.

The CDR3 coding sequence is TGTGCCAGCGGAACCCGAGGCGGGAGCTCCTACAATGAGCAGTTCTTC. It specifies CASGTRGGSSYNEQFF. The rearrangement links TRBV5-4 to TRBJ2-1; 7 bases fit TRBD2. Germline CDR1 is SGHNT and CDR2 is YYREEE (reference sequence). Trimming removed 7 bases from V and 0 bases from J; junction bases left unmatched: 10. The CDR3 is 16 amino acids.

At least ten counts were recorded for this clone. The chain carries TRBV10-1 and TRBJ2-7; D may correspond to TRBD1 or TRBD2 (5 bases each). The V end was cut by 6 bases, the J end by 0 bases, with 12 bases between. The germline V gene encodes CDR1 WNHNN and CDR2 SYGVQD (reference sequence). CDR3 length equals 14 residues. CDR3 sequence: CASSRDASSYEQYF. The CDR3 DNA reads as TGCGCCAGCAGCCGGGACGCCTCCTCCTACGAGCAGTACTTC.

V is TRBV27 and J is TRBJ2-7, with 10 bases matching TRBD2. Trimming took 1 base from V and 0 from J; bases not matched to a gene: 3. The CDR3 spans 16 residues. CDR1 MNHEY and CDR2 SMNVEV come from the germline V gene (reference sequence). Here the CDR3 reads CASSLLASGSSYEQYF. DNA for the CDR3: TGTGCCAGCAGTTTATTGGCTAGCGGGAGCTCCTACGAGCAGTACTTC.

The DNA of the CDR3 is TGCGCCAGCAGCCCCGGGCTCCCCAGCTCTGGAAACACCATATATTTT. This codes for CASSPGLPSSGNTIYF. The chain couples TRBV5-1 to TRBJ1-3; D remains unclear. The germline V gene encodes CDR1 SGHRS and CDR2 YFSETQ. Trimming removed 4 bases at V and 0 bases at J, with 14 bases between. The CDR3 sequence is 16 residues long.

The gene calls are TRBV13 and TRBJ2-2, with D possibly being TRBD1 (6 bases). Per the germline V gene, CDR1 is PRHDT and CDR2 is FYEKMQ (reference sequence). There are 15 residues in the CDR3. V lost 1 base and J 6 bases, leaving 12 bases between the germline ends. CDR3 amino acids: CASSLEPGDPGELFF. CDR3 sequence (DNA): TGTGCCAGCAGCTTAGAGCCAGGGGACCCCGGGGAGCTGTTTTTT.

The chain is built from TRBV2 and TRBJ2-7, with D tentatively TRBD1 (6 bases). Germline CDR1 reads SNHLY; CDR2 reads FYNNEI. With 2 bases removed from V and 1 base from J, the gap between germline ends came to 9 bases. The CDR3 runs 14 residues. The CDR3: CASSETGTSYEQYF. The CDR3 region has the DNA TGTGCCAGCAGTGAAACCGGGACATCCTACGAGCAGTACTTC.

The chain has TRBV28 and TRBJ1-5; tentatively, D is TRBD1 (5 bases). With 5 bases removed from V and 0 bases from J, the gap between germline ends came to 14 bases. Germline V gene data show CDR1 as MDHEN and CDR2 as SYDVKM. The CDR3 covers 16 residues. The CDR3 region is CASSRGGDYSNQPQHF. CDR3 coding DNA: TGTGCCAGCAGTCGGGGAGGGGACTATAGCAATCAGCCCCAGCATTTT. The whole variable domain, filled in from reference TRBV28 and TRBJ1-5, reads DVKVTQSSRYLVKRTGEKVFLECVQDMDHENMFWYRQDPGLGLRLIYFSYDVKMKEKGDIPEGYSVSREKKERFSLILESASTNQTSMYLCASSRGGDYSNQPQHFGDGTRLSIL.

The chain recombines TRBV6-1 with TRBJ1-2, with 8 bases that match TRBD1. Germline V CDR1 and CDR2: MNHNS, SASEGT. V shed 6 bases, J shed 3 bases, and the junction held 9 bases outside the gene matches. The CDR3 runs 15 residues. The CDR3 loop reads CASRSPDRADYGYTF. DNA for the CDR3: TGTGCCAGCAGGAGCCCGGACAGGGCCGACTATGGCTACACCTTC.

The CDR3 nucleotides read TGTGCCAGCAGTGCCAATTACCAAGAGACCCAGTACTTC. Translated, it gives CASSANYQETQYF. The J gene is TRBJ2-5, the V gene TRBV2; no reliable D call. The V end lost 4 bases, the J end lost 0 bases, and 6 bases lay between the germline ends. The CDR3 extends over 13 amino acids. CDR1 and CDR2 from the germline V gene are SNHLY and FYNNEI.

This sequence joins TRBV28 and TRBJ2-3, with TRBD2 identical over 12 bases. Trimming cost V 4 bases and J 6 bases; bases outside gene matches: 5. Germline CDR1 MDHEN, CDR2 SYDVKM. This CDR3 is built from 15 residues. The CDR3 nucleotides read TGTGCCAGCAGTTCCAGACTAGCGGGAGCGGATACGCAGTATTTT. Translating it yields CASSSRLAGADTQYF. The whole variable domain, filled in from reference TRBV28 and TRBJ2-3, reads DVKVTQSSRYLVKRTGEKVFLECVQDMDHENMFWYRQDPGLGLRLIYFSYDVKMKEKGDIPEGYSVSREKKERFSLILESASTNQTSMYLCASSSRLAGADTQYFGPGTRLTVL.

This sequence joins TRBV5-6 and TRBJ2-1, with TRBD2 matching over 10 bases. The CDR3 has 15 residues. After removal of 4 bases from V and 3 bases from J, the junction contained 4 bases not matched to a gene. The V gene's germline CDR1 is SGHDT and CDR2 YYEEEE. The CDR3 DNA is TGTGCCAGCAGCCAGCGGGGGGGTTACTACAATGAGCAGTTCTTC. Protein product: CASSQRGGYYNEQFF.

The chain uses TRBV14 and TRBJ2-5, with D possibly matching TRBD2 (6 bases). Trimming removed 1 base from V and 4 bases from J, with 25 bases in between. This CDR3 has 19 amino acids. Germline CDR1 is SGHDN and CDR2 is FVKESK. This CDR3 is CASSQATARRGRGRETQYF. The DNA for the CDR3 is TGTGCCAGCAGCCAAGCTACAGCGCGGAGGGGCCGGGGACGAGAGACCCAGTACTTC.

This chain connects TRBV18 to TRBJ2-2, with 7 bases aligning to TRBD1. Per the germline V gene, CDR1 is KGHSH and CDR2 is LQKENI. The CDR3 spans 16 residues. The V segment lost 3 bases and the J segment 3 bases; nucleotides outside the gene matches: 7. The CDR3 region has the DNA TGTGCCAGCTCACCGCAGGGGGTCGGTTACACCGGGGAGCTGTTTTTT. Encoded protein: CASSPQGVGYTGELFF.

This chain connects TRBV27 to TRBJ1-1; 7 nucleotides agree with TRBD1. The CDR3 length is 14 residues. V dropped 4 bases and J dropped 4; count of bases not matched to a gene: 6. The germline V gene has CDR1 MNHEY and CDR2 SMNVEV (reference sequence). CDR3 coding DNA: TGTGCCAGCAGTTATTACAGGGGAAGCACTGAAGCTTTCTTT. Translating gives CASSYYRGSTEAFF.

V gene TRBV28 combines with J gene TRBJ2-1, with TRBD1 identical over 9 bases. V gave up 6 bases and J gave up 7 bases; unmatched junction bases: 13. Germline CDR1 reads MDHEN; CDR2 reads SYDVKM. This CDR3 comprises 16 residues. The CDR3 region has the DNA TGTGCCAGCAGATTCCTTGGGACAGGGAGTAAGAATGAGCAGTTCTTC. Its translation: CASRFLGTGSKNEQFF.

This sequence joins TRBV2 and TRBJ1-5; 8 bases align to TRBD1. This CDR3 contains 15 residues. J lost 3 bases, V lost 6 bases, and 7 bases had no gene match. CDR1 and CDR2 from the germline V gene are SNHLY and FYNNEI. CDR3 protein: CASRDDRGPNQPQHF. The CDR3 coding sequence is TGTGCCAGCAGAGACGACAGGGGCCCCAATCAGCCCCAGCATTTT.

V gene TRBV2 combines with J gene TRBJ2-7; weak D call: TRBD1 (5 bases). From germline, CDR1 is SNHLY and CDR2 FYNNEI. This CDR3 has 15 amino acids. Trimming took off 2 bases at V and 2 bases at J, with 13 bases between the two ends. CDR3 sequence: CASSEPPAGPYEQYF. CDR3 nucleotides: TGTGCCAGCAGTGAACCCCCGGCAGGGCCCTACGAGCAGTACTTC.